The sequence of this T cell receptor (beta chain) was determined in a study of T cells in Graves' hyperthyroidism and ophthalmopathy. Study-level points and caveats: In validation, the model predicted ophthalmopathy. These predictions came a median roughly six months before onset.

Trimming cost V 1 base and J 1 base, with 8 bases left between them. The CDR3 has 14 amino acids. Per the germline V gene, CDR1 is SGHVS and CDR2 is FQNEAQ. RNA transcripts yielded amplified TCR beta CDR3 regions. First-round RT-PCR targeting the TCR CDR3 was performed with the HTBI primer set. One entry per CDR3 protein, called by TCRdb with MiXCR from the multiplex PCR reads. The data show about 300,000 distinct CDR3 sequences, roughly 18% seen once. This clonotype has ten or more counts. The antigen is not known. The chain employs TRBV7-8 and TRBJ2-7; tentatively, D is TRBD2 (5 bases). The specimen sequenced was blood. The receptor's source is a man in his fifties with Graves' ophthalmopathy. In DNA, the CDR3 is TGTGCCAGCAGCTTAGAGGCGGGTTCCTACGAGCAGTACTTC. Amino acids: CASSLEAGSYEQYF.